This TCR beta chain was recovered during a study of shared clonotypes between healthy human individuals. Study-level background: The plates for each donor numbered three CD4 naive, three CD4 memory, two CD8 naive and one CD8 memory.

There are 15 residues in the CDR3. V lost 4 bases, J lost 3 bases, and 6 bases stayed unmatched. CDR1 and CDR2 (germline): SGHRS, YFSETQ. The table came from immunoSEQ multiplex PCR; TCRdb's copy has only in-frame clones and leaves some out. The sample includes about 1.5 million clones, roughly 96% of them seen just once. The sequence was obtained from a man aged 25 to 45 in good health. The chain employs TRBV5-1 and TRBJ2-7; 11 nucleotides line up with TRBD2. The sequencing input was naive CD4+ T cells sorted from blood. Subset meaning: CD45RA+ positively selected. CDR3 sequence reads: CASSELAGVIYEQYF. The CDR3 coding sequence is TGCGCCAGCAGCGAACTAGCGGGAGTTATCTACGAGCAGTACTTC.